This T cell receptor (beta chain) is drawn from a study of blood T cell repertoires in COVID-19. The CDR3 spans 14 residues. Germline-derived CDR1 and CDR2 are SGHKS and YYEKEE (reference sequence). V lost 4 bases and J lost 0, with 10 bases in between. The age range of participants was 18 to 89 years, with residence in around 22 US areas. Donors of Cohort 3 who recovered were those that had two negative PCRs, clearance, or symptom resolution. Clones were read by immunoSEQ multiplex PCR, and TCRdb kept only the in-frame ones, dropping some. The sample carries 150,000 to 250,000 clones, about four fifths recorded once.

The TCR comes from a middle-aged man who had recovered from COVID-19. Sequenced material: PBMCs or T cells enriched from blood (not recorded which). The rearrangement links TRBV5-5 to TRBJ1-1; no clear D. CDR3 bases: TGTGCCAGCAGCCGCGAGGCTATGAACACTGAAGCTTTCTTT. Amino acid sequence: CASSREAMNTEAFF.